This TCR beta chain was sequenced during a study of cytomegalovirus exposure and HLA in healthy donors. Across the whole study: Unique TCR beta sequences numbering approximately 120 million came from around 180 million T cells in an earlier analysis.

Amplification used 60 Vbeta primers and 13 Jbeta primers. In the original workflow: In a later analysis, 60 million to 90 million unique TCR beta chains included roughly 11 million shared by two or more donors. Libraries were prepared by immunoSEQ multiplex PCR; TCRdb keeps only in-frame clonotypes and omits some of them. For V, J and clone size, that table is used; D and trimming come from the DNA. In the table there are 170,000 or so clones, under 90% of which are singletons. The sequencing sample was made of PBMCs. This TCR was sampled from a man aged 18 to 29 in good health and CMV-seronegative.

This CDR3 is CASRGRGSGNTIYF. The CDR3 nucleotides read TGTGCCTCCAGGGGCAGGGGTTCTGGAAACACCATATATTTT. The rearrangement uses TRBV7-2 and TRBJ1-3; the D gene is possibly TRBD1 (6 bases). Trimming left V 11 bases short and J 1 base short, with 15 bases between. CDR1 is SGHTA and CDR2 is FQGNSA in the germline V gene. The CDR3 spans 14 residues.